Below, 17 T cell receptor beta chains from the same sample are listed, as sequenced in a study of blood T cell repertoires in COVID-19. Using immunoSEQ multiplex PCR, the repertoire was profiled, and TCRdb retains in-frame clones only, with some absent. The data show fewer than 200,000 clones, with about 80% seen just once and approximately 9.1% held by the top ten. The sample taken for sequencing was peripheral blood. Receptor source: a woman between 65 and 79 years old with acute or convalescent COVID-19.

This clone was seen a handful of times. V is TRBV19 and J is TRBJ2-1; D may be TRBD1 (5 bases). Germline values: CDR1 LNHDA, CDR2 SQIVND (reference sequence). Trimming left V 5 bases short and J 5 bases short, with 7 bases between. This CDR3 contains 12 residues. The CDR3 spells CASSRQNNEQFF. The CDR3 nucleotides are TGTGCCAGTAGTCGACAGAACAATGAGCAGTTCTTC.

This chain uses TRBV30 with TRBJ2-3; TRBD1 matches at 8 bases. Germline CDR1 reads GTSNPN; CDR2 reads SVGIG (reference sequence). This CDR3 comprises 16 residues. With V trimmed by 4 bases and J by 6 bases, 15 bases remained unmatched. The CDR3 DNA reads as TGTGCCTGGACCCCTACGACAGGGGAGTACTTCGATACGCAGTATTTT. Translation gives CAWTPTTGEYFDTQYF.

The rearrangement uses TRBV3-1 (or the pseudogene TRBV3-2) and TRBJ2-7; D may be TRBD2 (6 bases). Germline lookup yields CDR1 LGHDT and CDR2 YNNKEL (reference sequence). V was cut by 7 bases and J by 4 bases, with 17 bases left in between. This CDR3 is built from 14 residues. CDR3 protein: CASTTGLSPYEQYF. CDR3 DNA: TGTGCCAGCACCACGGGACTTAGCCCTTACGAGCAGTACTTC.

The chain recombines TRBV6-5 with TRBJ1-1; a possible D gene is TRBD1 (6 bases). There are 13 residues in the CDR3. Germline V CDR1 and CDR2: MNHEY, SVGAGI. Trimming shortened V by 8 bases and J by 5 bases, and 15 bases separated the two germline ends. The CDR3 nucleotides read TGTGCCAGCCTACCGGGACATAAGACTGAAGCTTTCTTT. Protein: CASLPGHKTEAFF.

The sample holds a few counts of this clone. The chain is built from TRBV30 and TRBJ1-2; D gene unclear. This CDR3 is 15 amino acids long. Trimming took 4 bases from V and 6 from J, leaving 21 bases between them. Germline V gene data show CDR1 as GTSNPN and CDR2 as SVGIG (reference sequence). CDR3 sequence: CAWTPTGLSFDGYTF. In DNA form, the CDR3 reads TGTGCCTGGACCCCCACGGGTCTGTCCTTCGATGGCTACACCTTC.

This chain joins TRBV7-3 and TRBJ2-3, with a tentative D call TRBD2 (5 bases). In germline, CDR1 is SGHTA, CDR2 FQGTGA. V shed 2 bases and J shed 4 bases, with 10 bases lying between them. The CDR3 is 14 amino acids. The CDR3 spells CASSLGRGSDTQYF. CDR3 sequence (DNA): TGTGCCAGCAGCTTAGGACGAGGGTCAGATACGCAGTATTTT.

The rearrangement joins TRBV4-3 to TRBJ1-2; the D gene is possibly TRBD1 (5 bases). Trimming removed 1 base at V and 5 bases at J, with 11 bases between. Germline-derived CDR1 and CDR2 are LGHNA and YSLEER. This CDR3 contains 14 residues. As DNA, the CDR3 is TGCGCCAGCAGCCAAGCTAGGGGAGGATATGGCTACACCTTC. Encoded protein: CASSQARGGYGYTF.

The chain links TRBV24-1 to TRBJ1-1; 11 bases are a match to TRBD1. The V gene end was trimmed by 7 bases and the J gene end by 3 bases; junction bases not matched to a gene: 3. Germline V gene data show CDR1 as KGHDR and CDR2 as SFDVKD. The CDR3 spans 14 residues. The CDR3 DNA follows: TGTGCCACCAGGGGACAGGGGGATTACACTGAAGCTTTCTTT. Translated: CATRGQGDYTEAFF.

The chain carries TRBV15 and TRBJ1-1; 7 bases match TRBD1. CDR1 and CDR2 (germline): LNHNV, YYDKDF (reference sequence). The CDR3 loop spans 16 amino acids. J gave up 4 bases and V 4 bases, and 12 bases lay outside the gene matches. As DNA, the CDR3 is TGTGCCACCAGCACCACCGTTTACAGGGGTGGCACTGAAGCTTTCTTT. Residues: CATSTTVYRGGTEAFF. Drawing the rest from reference TRBV15 and TRBJ1-1, the complete variable domain is DAMVIQNPRYQVTQFGKPVTLSCSQTLNHNVMYWYQQKSSQAPKLLFHYYDKDFNNEADTPDNFQSRRPNTSFCFLDIRSPGLGDTAMYLCATSTTVYRGGTEAFFGQGTRLTVV.

This chain uses TRBV6-2 or TRBV6-3 with TRBJ1-1, with a possible D match to TRBD1 (5 bases). From germline, CDR1 is MNHEY and CDR2 SVGEGT. V lost 4 bases and J lost 4, with 16 bases in between. This CDR3 has 15 residues. The CDR3 DNA sequence: TGTGCCAGCAGTTTTTTCGGGAGAGGGGTCACTGAAGCTTTCTTT. Its translation: CASSFFGRGVTEAFF.

The chain has TRBV6-5 and TRBJ2-7; D not certain. CDR1 is MNHEY and CDR2 is SVGAGI in the germline V gene. V lost 0 bases, J lost 1 base, and 7 bases lay in between. The CDR3 sequence is 14 residues long. Here the CDR3 reads CASSYSARSYEQYF. For the CDR3, the DNA is TGTGCCAGCAGTTACTCAGCCAGGTCCTACGAGCAGTACTTC.

V gene TRBV23-1 combines with J gene TRBJ1-2, with D possibly TRBD1 on 5 matching bases. TRBV23-1 carries the ORF label, with uncertain function. The CDR3 consists of 16 residues. V was clipped by 8 bases and J by 3 bases, with 22 bases between them. The CDR3 nucleotides read TGCGCCAGCGGGGGGGAACAGCACCAGAAGGACTATGGCTACACCTTC. Its translation: CASGGEQHQKDYGYTF.

V gene TRBV28 combines with J gene TRBJ2-1, with D unclear. Trimming cost V 6 bases and J 0 bases, with 12 bases left between them. Germline V gene data show CDR1 as MDHEN and CDR2 as SYDVKM. The CDR3 has 15 amino acids. The CDR3 region is CASRIDSISYNEQFF. Here the CDR3 DNA reads TGTGCCAGCAGGATCGACTCGATCTCCTACAATGAGCAGTTCTTC.

The sample holds a few counts of this clone. In DNA, the CDR3 is TGTGCCAGCAGCGTAGGACAGGCAATAGGTTCACCCCTCCACTTT. Protein product: CASSVGQAIGSPLHF. The chain joins TRBV9 to TRBJ1-6; perhaps TRBD1 as D (6 bases). From germline, CDR1 is SGDLS and CDR2 YYNGEE. This CDR3 comprises 15 residues. The ends were cut back, 0 bases at V and 9 bases at J, with 13 bases in the middle.

The rearrangement uses TRBV4-2 and TRBJ2-5; D perhaps matches TRBD1 (6 bases). Trimming removed 5 bases at V and 2 bases at J, with 15 bases between. Germline V lookup: CDR1 LGHNA, CDR2 YNFKEQ. The CDR3 is 15 residues long. The CDR3: CASSSDRLVQETQYF. Here the CDR3 DNA reads TGTGCCAGCAGCTCCGACAGGCTTGTTCAAGAGACCCAGTACTTC.

This chain connects TRBV2 to TRBJ2-2, with D perhaps TRBD2 (5 bases). Germline V gene sequence: CDR1 SNHLY, CDR2 FYNNEI. Deletions cut 4 bases from V and 5 bases from J, with 14 bases between. The CDR3 is 15 amino acids. The CDR3 sequence is CASSVPGIRTGELFF. Written as DNA, the CDR3 is TGTGCCAGCAGTGTTCCGGGGATTCGGACCGGGGAGCTGTTTTTT.

This clone was seen only a few times. This chain uses TRBV21-1 with TRBJ2-2; the table's D call, TRBD1, has no DNA check behind it. TRBV21-1 is a pseudogene locus. The CDR3 spans 18 residues. This CDR3 reads CASSLRLRVTGYTGELFF. In DNA, the CDR3 is TGTGCCAGCAGCTTAAGACTCCGGGTCACAGGGTATACCGGGGAGCTGTTTTTT.